This T cell receptor (beta chain) appears in the sequencing data of a study of T-cell memory formation after mild COVID-19. This clonotype was seen more than once but under ten times. J gave up 2 bases and V 2 bases, and 3 bases lay outside the gene matches. Germline V CDR1 and CDR2: KGHDR, SFDVKD. The CDR3 covers 16 residues. TCRdb reanalysed the 5' RACE reads using MiXCR and keeps one entry per CDR3 protein. The data hold hundreds of thousands of distinct CDR3 sequences, with 20% observed a single time. The source material was PBMCs or a T cell subset sorted from them (not recorded which). The TCR comes from an adult woman who had mild COVID-19 (a few samples of this study predate the infection). Cell type and time point are not known. The chain is built from TRBV24-1 and TRBJ2-3; 10 bases are a match to TRBD2. This CDR3 reads CATSDWTSGSTDTQYF. The CDR3 nucleotides read TGTGCCACCAGTGATTGGACTAGCGGATCCACAGATACGCAGTATTTT.